One sample yielded the 4 T cell receptor beta chains listed below, sequenced in a study of T cell repertoires in cytomegalovirus infection. Each CDR3 protein is one row after TCRdb ran MiXCR on the reads. The repertoire holds 510,000 or so distinct CDR3 sequences, with around a quarter as singletons. Sequencing was done on a sample of PBMCs. These receptors were obtained from a human donor in good health (CMV status not recorded). Some clones in this sample may be carry-over from other donors' samples.

The sample holds a few counts of this clonotype. The chain employs TRBV12-3 or TRBV12-4 and TRBJ2-7, with a tentative D call TRBD2 (6 bases). CDR3 length: 14 amino acids. The V and J ends lost 3 bases and 1 base respectively, with 10 bases between them. The CDR3 spells CASSFWRDSYEQYV. The CDR3 nucleotides are TGTGCCAGCAGTTTTTGGCGGGATTCCTACGAGCAGTACGTC.

The table lists this clonotype with a few counts. The rearrangement uses TRBV4-1 and TRBJ1-1; a possible D gene is TRBD1 (5 bases). V lost 1 base and J lost 1, with 10 bases in between. The CDR3 totals 15 residues. Germline-derived CDR1 and CDR2 are MGHRA and YSYEKL. This chain's CDR3 is CASSQGGTPNTEAFF. CDR3 DNA: TGCGCCAGCAGCCAAGGGGGCACGCCGAACACTGAAGCTTTCTTT.

The chain is built from TRBV11-2 and TRBJ2-3, with D possibly matching TRBD2 (6 bases). V was pared by 1 base and J by 7 bases, with 21 bases between. The CDR3 length is 17 residues. Germline V gene lookup returns CDR1 SGHAT and CDR2 FQNNGV. For the CDR3, the DNA is TGTGCCAGCAGCTTAGTGGGGGGACCCACCGAAGTGAATACGCAGTATTTT. Translation: CASSLVGGPTEVNTQYF.

This clonotype was detected many times. V gene TRBV7-2 combines with J gene TRBJ1-1; the D gene is possibly TRBD1 (6 bases). The CDR3 sequence is 14 residues long. The V gene lost 4 bases and the J gene lost 11 bases, with 20 bases spanning the gap. From germline, CDR1 is SGHTA and CDR2 FQGNSA. Here the CDR3 reads CASSSAGGRMIAFF. In DNA, the CDR3 is TGTGCCAGCAGCTCAGCTGGGGGGCGGATGATTGCTTTCTTT.